The rows below give T cell receptor beta chains drawn from one sample of a study of early T cells in non-severe SARS-CoV-2 infection. TCRdb used MiXCR to reprocess the 5' RACE reads, holding one entry per CDR3 protein. Of 80,000 or so distinct CDR3 sequences detected, around 15% appear once; the ten largest clones hold approximately 3.3%. Sequencing was done on a sample of whole blood. Every receptor here comes from an adult who was a healthcare worker with PCR-confirmed SARS-CoV-2 infection or an uninfected control (not recorded which). The CDR3 runs from the conserved cysteine through the conserved F or W. The D gene is left open where the match is weak. Some rows have no size entry. The others give once, few or many, or a class for an expanded clone.

>.|.|TRBJ2-2|TRBV7-9
TGTGCCAGCAGTAGGGGTACCGGGGAGCTGTTTTTT
CASSRGTGELFF
>few|TRBD1|TRBJ1-2|TRBV5-1
TGCGCCAGCAGCCCAGGGGGACAGGGCCCTGGCTACACCTTC
CASSPGGQGPGYTF
>.|TRBD2|TRBJ2-7|TRBV28
TGTGCCAGCAGTCCCGGGGGGGACTACGAGCAGTACTTC
CASSPGGDYEQYF
>.|TRBD2|TRBJ2-7|TRBV7-9
TGTGCCAGCAGTTCCCGGGGTACGGGTCTTCTAGCGGGCGCCGCCTACGAGCAGTACTTC
CASSSRGTGLLAGAAYEQYF
>few|.|TRBJ1-5|TRBV20-1
TGCAGTGCTTCACCGTACGGGGGCAATCAGCCCCAGCATTTT
CSASPYGGNQPQHF
>many|.|TRBJ2-3|TRBV12-3/TRBV12-4
TGTGCCAGCAGTTTATTTCTCGGACCGCCGTATTTT
CASSLFLGPPYF
>.|.|TRBJ2-7|TRBV29-1
TGCAGCGTTGCCGACCGGACCTACGAGCAGTACTTC
CSVADRTYEQYF
>.|.|TRBJ2-7|TRBV19
TGTGCCAGTAGTAGTGGGTCAGGAGGGACCTACGAGCAGTACTTC
CASSSGSGGTYEQYF
>.|.|TRBJ1-1|TRBV30
TGTGCCTGGAGTGTACTCCCACTGGGATCGAACACTGAAGCTTTCTTT
CAWSVLPLGSNTEAFF
>many|.|TRBJ2-3|TRBV5-4
TGTGCCAGCAGCTTGGGGCAGCGCACAGATACGCAGTATTTT
CASSLGQRTDTQYF
>.|.|TRBJ1-1|TRBV19
TGTGCCAGTAGCCGAACCAACAAGGGGAACACTGAAGCTTTCTTT
CASSRTNKGNTEAFF
>.|TRBD1|TRBJ1-2|TRBV6-5
TGTGCCAGCACCCCCTCCCGACAGGGCGGTGGCTACACCTTC
CASTPSRQGGGYTF
>few|TRBD2|TRBJ2-5|TRBV7-2
TGTGCCAGCAGCTTAGAAGGCCTAGCGGGGGACCAGTACTTC
CASSLEGLAGDQYF
>.|.|TRBJ2-2|TRBV7-9
TGTGCCAGCAGCCGGGTATATCCCGGGGAGCTGTTTTTT
CASSRVYPGELFF
>many|TRBD2|TRBJ2-1|TRBV7-6
TGTGCCAGCAGCCCTAGACGCCTTGGACTAGCGGGAGGGGTTGAGCAGTTCTTC
CASSPRRLGLAGGVEQFF
>few|TRBD1|TRBJ1-5|TRBV20-1
TGCAGTGCTAGACGCGGACAGGGGAGCAATCAGCCCCAGCATTTT
CSARRGQGSNQPQHF
>many|.|TRBJ2-4|TRBV7-9
TGTGCCAGCAGCGAAGCAGGGGTAGGCATTCAGTACTTC
CASSEAGVGIQYF
>few|TRBD1|TRBJ1-4|TRBV11-2
TGTGCCAGCAGAAGGGACAGGGGCGAAGAAAAACTGTTTTTT
CASRRDRGEEKLFF
>few|.|TRBJ2-2|TRBV9
TGTGCCAGCAGCGTAGCGAACAGGCACACCGGGGAGCTGTTTTTT
CASSVANRHTGELFF
>.|.|TRBJ1-2|TRBV29-1
TGCAGCGTTGTATCCCTTTATGGCTACACCTTC
CSVVSLYGYTF
>.|.|TRBJ2-4|TRBV19
TGTGCCAGTAGTATTGATCGGGGCAAAAACATTCAGTACTTC
CASSIDRGKNIQYF
>.|.|TRBJ2-5|TRBV4-2
TGTGCCAGCAGCCAAGATCTTTCGGTTGGGGAGACCCAGTACTTC
CASSQDLSVGETQYF
>many|.|TRBJ1-5|TRBV12-3/TRBV12-4
TGTGCCAGCAGTTTGGTCGGTTGGGGGAATCAGCCCCAGCATTTT
CASSLVGWGNQPQHF
>many|TRBD2|TRBJ2-3|TRBV6-4
TGTGCCAGCAGTGACTCGACTAGCGGGGGGGCAGATACGCAGTATTTT
CASSDSTSGGADTQYF
>.|.|TRBJ1-2|TRBV20-1
TGCCATGCCTTGGGGGACAACCCCTATGGCTACACCTTC
CHALGDNPYGYTF
>.|.|TRBJ1-1|TRBV6-1
TGTGCCAGCAGTGAACGGAGTAGTGGCACTGAAGCTTTCTTT
CASSERSSGTEAFF
>.|.|TRBJ2-1|TRBV12-3/TRBV12-4
TGTGCCAGCAGCCGAGCGAGGGCCTACAATGAGCAGTTCTTC
CASSRARAYNEQFF
>many|.|TRBJ2-3|TRBV2
TGTGCCAGCAGTGATCGGGCAGATACGCAGTATTTT
CASSDRADTQYF
>few|.|TRBJ2-3|TRBV29-1
TGCAGCGTTGACGGGCTGCATGGCGATACGCAGTATTTT
CSVDGLHGDTQYF
>few|.|TRBJ2-5|TRBV7-8
TGTGCCAGCAGCCCCATAGCCTGGGGCGTTACCCAAGAGACCCAGTACTTC
CASSPIAWGVTQETQYF
>many|.|TRBJ1-2|TRBV7-6
TGTGCCAGCAGCTTACTGGGGGGCTCGCTTGGCTACACCTTC
CASSLLGGSLGYTF
>many|TRBD2|TRBJ2-7|TRBV6-5
TGTGCCAGCAGCTCTCCCGGGAGCGGGGCCTACGAGCAGTACTTC
CASSSPGSGAYEQYF
>few|.|TRBJ1-5|TRBV5-5
TGTGCCAGCAGCTTGGGCGACCGAGGTCAGCCCCAGCATTTT
CASSLGDRGQPQHF
>many|.|TRBJ2-3|TRBV12-3/TRBV12-4
TGTGCCAGCGGGGGGGGCGTTAGCACAGATACGCAGTATTTT
CASGGGVSTDTQYF
>many|.|TRBJ1-1|TRBV19
TGTGCCAGTAGCCCGGGACGAAGCACTGAAGCTTTCTTT
CASSPGRSTEAFF
>many|.|TRBJ2-5|TRBV12-5
TGTGCTAGTGGTTTGTATCCGGCTCTCCAAGAGACCCAGTACTTC
CASGLYPALQETQYF
>few|.|TRBJ1-2|TRBV20-1
TGCAGTGCTAGAGATCTCGTGGGAGGCTACACCTTC
CSARDLVGGYTF
>many|.|TRBJ2-7|TRBV2
TGTGCCAGCAGGGGCGGGACGGGCTACGAGCAGTACTTC
CASRGGTGYEQYF
>.|TRBD1|TRBJ1-5|TRBV15
TGTGCCACCAGCAGACTCCCGGGACAGAAGAATCAGCCCCAGCATTTT
CATSRLPGQKNQPQHF
>many|.|TRBJ2-7|TRBV19
TGTGCCAGTAGTATAGATGAGGGAGGAGGACACCCCAAAATCTACGAGCAGTACTTC
CASSIDEGGGHPKIYEQYF
>.|.|TRBJ1-5|TRBV19
TGTGCCAGTAGTTGGGTATTGCAGCCCCAGCATTTT
CASSWVLQPQHF
>few|.|TRBJ2-2|TRBV24-1
TGTGCCACCAGTGATTCCGGGTCACTCACCGGGGAGCTGTTTTTT
CATSDSGSLTGELFF
>.|.|TRBJ2-5|TRBV5-1
TGCGCCAGCAGACGCGAGGGTGGAGAGACCCAGTACTTC
CASRREGGETQYF
>once|.|TRBJ2-3|TRBV7-2
TGTGCCAGCAGCTTAGACGGGTTCACAGATACGCAGTATTTT
CASSLDGFTDTQYF
>.|.|TRBJ2-7|TRBV29-1
TGCAGCGTTGAATCCGGGACACCCTACGAGCAGTACTTC
CSVESGTPYEQYF
>.|.|TRBJ1-4|TRBV11-2
TGTGCCAGCAGCTTGGGGACTCGGGGTGAAAAACTGTTTTTT
CASSLGTRGEKLFF
>.|.|TRBJ2-7|TRBV2
TGTGCCAGCAGTGACGGGGGACTTTACGAGCAGTACTTC
CASSDGGLYEQYF
>many|TRBD1|TRBJ2-4|TRBV7-9
TGTGCCAGCAGCGAAAGGGGACAGGGTCCCGACCTTTTTAACATTCAGTACTTC
CASSERGQGPDLFNIQYF
>few|.|TRBJ2-1|TRBV7-6
TGTGCCAGCAGCCCGCGGGGTAGCTCGAGCTCCTACAATGAGCAGTTCTTC
CASSPRGSSSSYNEQFF
>.|.|TRBJ1-2|TRBV29-1
TGCAGCATCCCCCGGGGAGATGCCTATGGCTACACCTTC
CSIPRGDAYGYTF
>few|TRBD2|TRBJ2-3|TRBV19
TGTGCCAGTAGTATTCCTGGACTAGCGGGAGACTCAGATACGCAGTATTTT
CASSIPGLAGDSDTQYF
>.|TRBD2|TRBJ2-3|TRBV7-9
TGTGCCAGCAGCTTAGCTGGGACTAGCGGAAAAGATACGCAGTATTTT
CASSLAGTSGKDTQYF
>.|.|TRBJ1-1|TRBV11-2
TGTGCCCTACAAGGGTTGGACACTGAAGCTTTCTTT
CALQGLDTEAFF
>few|.|TRBJ2-7|TRBV7-2
TGTGCCAGCAGCCCACAAGACATCCTCGGGCAGTACTTC
CASSPQDILGQYF
>.|TRBD2|TRBJ2-2|TRBV7-6
TGTGCCAGCAGAAGACTAGCGGGGGGCCTCGATTCGGTTACCGGGGAGCTGTTTTTT
CASRRLAGGLDSVTGELFF